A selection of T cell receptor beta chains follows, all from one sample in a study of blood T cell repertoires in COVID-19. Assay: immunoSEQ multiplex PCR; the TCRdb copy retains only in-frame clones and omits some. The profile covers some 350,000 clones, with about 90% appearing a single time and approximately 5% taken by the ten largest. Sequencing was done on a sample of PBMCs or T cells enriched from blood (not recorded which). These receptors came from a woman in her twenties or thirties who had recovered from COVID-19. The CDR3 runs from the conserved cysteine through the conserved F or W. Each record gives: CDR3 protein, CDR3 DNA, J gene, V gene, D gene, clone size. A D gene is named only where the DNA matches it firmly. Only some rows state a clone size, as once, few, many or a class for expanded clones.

cdr3_aa: CASSLVAGGTEAFF
cdr3_nt: TGTGCCAGCAGTTTAGTAGCAGGGGGGACTGAAGCTTTCTTT
j_call: TRBJ1-1
v_call: TRBV28
d_call: TRBD1
clone_size: NA

cdr3_aa: CASSPDRGRGSYNEQFF
cdr3_nt: TGTGCCAGCAGCCCTGACAGGGGGCGAGGTTCCTACAATGAGCAGTTCTTC
j_call: TRBJ2-1
v_call: TRBV5-6
d_call: TRBD1
clone_size: many

cdr3_aa: CARTKQEIRNTEAFF
cdr3_nt: TGTGCCAGGACGAAACAGGAAATACGGAACACTGAAGCTTTCTTT
j_call: TRBJ1-1
v_call: TRBV2
d_call: NA
clone_size: NA

cdr3_aa: CASSELTSGGMTDTQYF
cdr3_nt: TGTGCCAGCAGTGAATTAACTAGCGGGGGAATGACAGATACGCAGTATTTT
j_call: TRBJ2-3
v_call: TRBV25-1
d_call: TRBD2
clone_size: NA

cdr3_aa: CASSHYSRTNEQYF
cdr3_nt: TGTGCCAGCAGCCACTACTCTAGGACTAACGAGCAGTACTTC
j_call: TRBJ2-7
v_call: TRBV14
d_call: NA
clone_size: NA

cdr3_aa: CASSSSRVGDSPLHF
cdr3_nt: TGTGCCAGCAGTTCGTCACGGGTCGGAGATTCACCCCTCCACTTT
j_call: TRBJ1-6
v_call: TRBV27
d_call: NA
clone_size: NA

cdr3_aa: CASSRRDRAPYTQYF
cdr3_nt: TGTGCCAGCAGCCGCCGGGACAGGGCCCCCTATACGCAGTATTTT
j_call: TRBJ2-3
v_call: TRBV28
d_call: TRBD1
clone_size: NA

cdr3_aa: CSVEDRAGTKQETQYF
cdr3_nt: TGCAGCGTTGAAGATCGGGCGGGAACCAAACAAGAGACCCAGTACTTC
j_call: TRBJ2-5
v_call: TRBV29-1
d_call: NA
clone_size: NA

cdr3_aa: CSVTDNSYEQYF
cdr3_nt: TGCAGCGTTACGGACAACTCCTACGAGCAGTACTTC
j_call: TRBJ2-7
v_call: TRBV29-1
d_call: NA
clone_size: NA

cdr3_aa: CASSPLTSGSYSTDTQYF
cdr3_nt: TGTGCCAGCAGCCCCTTGACTAGCGGGAGTTATAGCACAGATACGCAGTATTTT
j_call: TRBJ2-3
v_call: TRBV4-2
d_call: TRBD2
clone_size: once

cdr3_aa: CAIMGSGTPEAFF
cdr3_nt: TGTGCCATCATGGGATCAGGGACTCCTGAAGCTTTCTTT
j_call: TRBJ1-1
v_call: TRBV10-3
d_call: NA
clone_size: NA

cdr3_aa: CASSELWLAGGTDTQYF
cdr3_nt: TGTGCCAGCAGTGAATTATGGCTAGCGGGGGGAACAGATACGCAGTATTTT
j_call: TRBJ2-3
v_call: TRBV25-1
d_call: TRBD2
clone_size: NA

cdr3_aa: CAIPAGVSSSGYTF
cdr3_nt: TGTGCCATCCCGGCCGGGGTTTCTTCGTCTGGCTACACCTTC
j_call: TRBJ1-2
v_call: TRBV28
d_call: NA
clone_size: NA

cdr3_aa: CASSLGPGGDYGYTF
cdr3_nt: TGCGCCAGCAGCTTGGGCCCAGGAGGGGACTATGGCTACACCTTC
j_call: TRBJ1-2
v_call: TRBV5-1
d_call: NA
clone_size: NA

cdr3_aa: CASSPGTYVFGNTIYF
cdr3_nt: TGTGCCAGCAGCCCCGGGACTTACGTCTTTGGAAACACCATATATTTT
j_call: TRBJ1-3
v_call: TRBV9
d_call: NA
clone_size: NA

cdr3_aa: CASSYPPRRGNQPQHF
cdr3_nt: TGTGCCAGCAGTTATCCTCCAAGGCGGGGCAATCAGCCCCAGCATTTT
j_call: TRBJ1-5
v_call: TRBV6-2/TRBV6-3
d_call: NA
clone_size: NA

cdr3_aa: CLGRGRNEQFF
cdr3_nt: TGCCTCGGGAGGGGGCGGAATGAGCAGTTCTTC
j_call: TRBJ2-1
v_call: TRBV20-1
d_call: NA
clone_size: NA

cdr3_aa: CASSLRNSLQETQYF
cdr3_nt: TGTGCCAGCAGTTTACGGAACAGCCTCCAAGAGACCCAGTACTTC
j_call: TRBJ2-5
v_call: TRBV28
d_call: NA
clone_size: NA

cdr3_aa: CASKRAMNTEAFF
cdr3_nt: TGTGCCAGCAAGAGGGCGATGAACACTGAAGCTTTCTTT
j_call: TRBJ1-1
v_call: TRBV6-5
d_call: NA
clone_size: NA

cdr3_aa: CAISEWGGEETQYF
cdr3_nt: TGTGCCATCAGTGAGTGGGGAGGGGAAGAGACCCAGTACTTC
j_call: TRBJ2-5
v_call: TRBV10-3
d_call: TRBD2
clone_size: once

cdr3_aa: CASSLQTSGLAGGRTQYF
cdr3_nt: TGTGCCAGCAGTCTCCAAACTTCGGGACTAGCGGGGGGCCGGACCCAGTACTTC
j_call: TRBJ2-5
v_call: TRBV7-6
d_call: TRBD2
clone_size: NA

cdr3_aa: CASSPTSKETQYF
cdr3_nt: TGTGCCAGCAGCCCGACTAGTAAAGAGACCCAGTACTTC
j_call: TRBJ2-5
v_call: TRBV2
d_call: NA
clone_size: NA

cdr3_aa: CASSTGDNGYTF
cdr3_nt: TGTGCCAGCAGCACCGGGGATAACGGCTACACCTTC
j_call: TRBJ1-2
v_call: TRBV5-6
d_call: NA
clone_size: NA

cdr3_aa: CASSQTGLSGDYGYTF
cdr3_nt: TGCGCCAGCAGCCAGACGGGGCTATCAGGGGACTATGGCTACACCTTC
j_call: TRBJ1-2
v_call: TRBV4-3
d_call: NA
clone_size: NA

cdr3_aa: CASSLLGQVNQPQHF
cdr3_nt: TGTGCCAGCAGTCTACTTGGACAGGTGAATCAGCCCCAGCATTTT
j_call: TRBJ1-5
v_call: TRBV27
d_call: TRBD1
clone_size: few

cdr3_aa: CASRLAGGLGTGELFF
cdr3_nt: TGTGCCAGCAGACTAGCGGGGGGGCTTGGCACCGGGGAGCTGTTTTTT
j_call: TRBJ2-2
v_call: TRBV28
d_call: TRBD2
clone_size: NA

cdr3_aa: CASSYSETWDYGYTF
cdr3_nt: TGTGCCAGCAGTTACTCGGAGACGTGGGACTATGGCTACACCTTC
j_call: TRBJ1-2
v_call: TRBV6-5
d_call: NA
clone_size: NA

cdr3_aa: CASSSDRGLTGELFF
cdr3_nt: TGTGCCAGCAGCTCGGACAGGGGGCTTACCGGGGAGCTGTTTTTT
j_call: TRBJ2-2
v_call: TRBV5-4
d_call: TRBD1
clone_size: NA

cdr3_aa: CASNDQAGTGKTF
cdr3_nt: TGTGCCAGCAATGATCAAGCCGGGACAGGGAAAACCTTC
j_call: TRBJ1-2
v_call: TRBV2
d_call: TRBD1
clone_size: NA

cdr3_aa: CASSFRDSLQPQHF
cdr3_nt: TGTGCCAGCAGCTTCCGGGACTCTCTACAGCCCCAGCATTTT
j_call: TRBJ1-5
v_call: TRBV7-9
d_call: NA
clone_size: once

cdr3_aa: CASGQQGLYFEAFF
cdr3_nt: TGTGCCAGCGGGCAACAGGGGTTATATTTTGAAGCTTTCTTT
j_call: TRBJ1-1
v_call: TRBV28
d_call: TRBD1
clone_size: few

cdr3_aa: CSVEVRGRGYTEAFF
cdr3_nt: TGCAGCGTTGAAGTTAGGGGAAGGGGATACACTGAAGCTTTCTTT
j_call: TRBJ1-1
v_call: TRBV29-1
d_call: NA
clone_size: NA

cdr3_aa: CASSLVSGEAFF
cdr3_nt: TGTGCCAGCAGTTTAGTGTCGGGTGAAGCTTTCTTT
j_call: TRBJ1-1
v_call: TRBV28
d_call: NA
clone_size: NA

cdr3_aa: CASSPTGINQPQHF
cdr3_nt: TGTGCCAGCAGTCCGACAGGGATTAATCAGCCCCAGCATTTT
j_call: TRBJ1-5
v_call: TRBV6-2/TRBV6-3
d_call: TRBD1
clone_size: NA

cdr3_aa: CASSSLVRPFVVATNEKLFF
cdr3_nt: TGCGCCAGCAGCTCCCTGGTCAGGCCTTTCGTGGTGGCAACTAATGAAAAACTGTTTTTT
j_call: TRBJ1-4
v_call: TRBV5-1
d_call: NA
clone_size: NA

cdr3_aa: CAWSDLAGGRNEQFF
cdr3_nt: TGTGCCTGGAGTGACTTAGCGGGGGGGAGGAATGAGCAGTTCTTC
j_call: TRBJ2-1
v_call: TRBV30
d_call: TRBD2
clone_size: NA

cdr3_aa: CASSVYRNNYGYTF
cdr3_nt: TGTGCCAGTAGTGTTTACAGGAATAACTATGGCTACACCTTC
j_call: TRBJ1-2
v_call: TRBV19
d_call: NA
clone_size: NA